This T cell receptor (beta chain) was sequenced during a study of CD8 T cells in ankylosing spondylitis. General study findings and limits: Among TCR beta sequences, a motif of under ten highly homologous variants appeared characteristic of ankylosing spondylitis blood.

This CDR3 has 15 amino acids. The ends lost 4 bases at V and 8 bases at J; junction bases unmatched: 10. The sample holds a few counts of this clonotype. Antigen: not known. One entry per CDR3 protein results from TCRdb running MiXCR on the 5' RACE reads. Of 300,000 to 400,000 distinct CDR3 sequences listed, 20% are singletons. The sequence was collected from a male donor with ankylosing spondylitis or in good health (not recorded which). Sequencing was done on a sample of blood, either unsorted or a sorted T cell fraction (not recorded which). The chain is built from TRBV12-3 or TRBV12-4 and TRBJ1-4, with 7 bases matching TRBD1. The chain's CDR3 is CASSYTGAFKEKLFF. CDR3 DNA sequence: TGTGCCAGCAGTTACACAGGGGCTTTTAAGGAAAAACTGTTTTTT.